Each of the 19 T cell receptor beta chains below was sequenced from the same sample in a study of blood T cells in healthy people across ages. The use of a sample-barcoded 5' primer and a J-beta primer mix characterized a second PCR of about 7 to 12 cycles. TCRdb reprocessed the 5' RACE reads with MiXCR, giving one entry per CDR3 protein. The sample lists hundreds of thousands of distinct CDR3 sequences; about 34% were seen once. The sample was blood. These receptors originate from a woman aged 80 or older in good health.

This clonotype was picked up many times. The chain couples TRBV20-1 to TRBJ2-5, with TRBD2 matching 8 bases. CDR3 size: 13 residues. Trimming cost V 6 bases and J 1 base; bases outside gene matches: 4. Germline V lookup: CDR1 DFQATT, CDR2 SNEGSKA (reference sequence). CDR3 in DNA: TGCAGTGCGCCCGGGACTAGCCAAGAGACCCAGTACTTC. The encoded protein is CSAPGTSQETQYF.

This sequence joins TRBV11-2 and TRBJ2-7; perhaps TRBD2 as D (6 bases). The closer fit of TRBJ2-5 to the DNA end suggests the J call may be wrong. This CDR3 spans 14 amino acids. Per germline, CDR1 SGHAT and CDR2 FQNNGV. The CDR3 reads CASSSDPGGETQYF. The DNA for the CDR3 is TGTGCCAGCAGCTCCGACCCCGGGGGAGAGACCCAGTACTTC.

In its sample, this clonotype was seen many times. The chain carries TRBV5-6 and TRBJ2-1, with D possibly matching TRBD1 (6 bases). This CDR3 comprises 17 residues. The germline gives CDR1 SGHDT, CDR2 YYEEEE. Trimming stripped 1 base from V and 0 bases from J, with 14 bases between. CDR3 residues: CASSLRGTPSSYNEQFF. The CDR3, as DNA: TGTGCCAGCAGCTTGAGGGGGACACCGAGCTCCTACAATGAGCAGTTCTTC.

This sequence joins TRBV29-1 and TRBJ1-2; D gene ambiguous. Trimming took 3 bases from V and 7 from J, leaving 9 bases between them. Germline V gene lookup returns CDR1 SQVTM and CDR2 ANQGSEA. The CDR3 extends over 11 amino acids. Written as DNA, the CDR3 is TGCAGCGTTGAGGGTGCCTTTGGCTACACCTTC. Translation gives CSVEGAFGYTF.

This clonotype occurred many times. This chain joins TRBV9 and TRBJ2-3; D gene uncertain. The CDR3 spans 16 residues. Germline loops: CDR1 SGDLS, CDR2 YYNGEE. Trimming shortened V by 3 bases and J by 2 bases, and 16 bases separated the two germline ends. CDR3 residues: CASSASWGRNTDTQYF. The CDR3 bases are TGTGCCAGCAGCGCATCATGGGGAAGAAACACAGATACGCAGTATTTT.

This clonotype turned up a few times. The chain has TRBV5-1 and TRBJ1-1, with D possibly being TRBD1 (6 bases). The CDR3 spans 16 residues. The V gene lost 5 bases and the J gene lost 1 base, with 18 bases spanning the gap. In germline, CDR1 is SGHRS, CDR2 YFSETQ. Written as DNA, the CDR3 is TGCGCCAGCAGGGGGAGCAGGGGCTCTGGGAACACTGAAGCTTTCTTT. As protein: CASRGSRGSGNTEAFF.

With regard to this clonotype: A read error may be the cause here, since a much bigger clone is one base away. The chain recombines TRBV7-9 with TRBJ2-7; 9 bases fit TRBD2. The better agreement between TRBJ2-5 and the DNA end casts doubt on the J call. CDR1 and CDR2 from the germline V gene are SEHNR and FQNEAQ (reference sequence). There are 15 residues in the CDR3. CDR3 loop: CASSSDGTSRETQYF. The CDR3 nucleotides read TGTGCCAGCAGCTCAGACGGGACTAGCCGTGAGACCCAGTACTTC.

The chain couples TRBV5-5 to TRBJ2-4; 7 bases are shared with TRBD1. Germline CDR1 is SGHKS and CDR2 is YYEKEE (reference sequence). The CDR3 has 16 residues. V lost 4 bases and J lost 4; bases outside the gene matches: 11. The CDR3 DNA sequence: TGTGCCAGCAGCAGATTCGGCGACAGGGAGAAAAACATTCAGTACTTC. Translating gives CASSRFGDREKNIQYF.

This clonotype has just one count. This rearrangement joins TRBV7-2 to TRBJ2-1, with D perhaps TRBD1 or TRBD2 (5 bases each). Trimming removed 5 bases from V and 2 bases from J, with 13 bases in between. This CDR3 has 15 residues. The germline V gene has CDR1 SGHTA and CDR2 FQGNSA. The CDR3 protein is CASSPGRQPYNEQFF. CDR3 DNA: TGTGCCAGCAGCCCGGGGAGACAGCCCTACAATGAGCAGTTCTTC.

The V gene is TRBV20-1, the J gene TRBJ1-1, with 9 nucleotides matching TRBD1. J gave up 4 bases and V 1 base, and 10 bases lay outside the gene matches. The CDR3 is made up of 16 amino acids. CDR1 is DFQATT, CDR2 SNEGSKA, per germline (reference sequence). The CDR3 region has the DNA TGCAGTGCTAGAGGGCCGGGACAGGGCTCGGCCACTGAAGCTTTCTTT. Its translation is CSARGPGQGSATEAFF.

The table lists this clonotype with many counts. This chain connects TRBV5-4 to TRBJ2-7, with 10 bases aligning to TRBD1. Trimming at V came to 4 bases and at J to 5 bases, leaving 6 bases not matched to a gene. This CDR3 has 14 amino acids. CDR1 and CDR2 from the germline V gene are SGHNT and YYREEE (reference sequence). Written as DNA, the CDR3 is TGTGCCAGCAGCAAGGGACAGGGGAGGCACGAGCAGTACTTC. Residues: CASSKGQGRHEQYF.

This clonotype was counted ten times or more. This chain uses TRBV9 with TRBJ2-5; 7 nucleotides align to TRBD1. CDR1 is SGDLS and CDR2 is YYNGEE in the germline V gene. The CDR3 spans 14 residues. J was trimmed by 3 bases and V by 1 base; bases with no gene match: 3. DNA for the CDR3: TGTGCCAGCAGCGTATCAGGGGGAGAAGAGACCCAGTACTTC. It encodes CASSVSGGEETQYF.

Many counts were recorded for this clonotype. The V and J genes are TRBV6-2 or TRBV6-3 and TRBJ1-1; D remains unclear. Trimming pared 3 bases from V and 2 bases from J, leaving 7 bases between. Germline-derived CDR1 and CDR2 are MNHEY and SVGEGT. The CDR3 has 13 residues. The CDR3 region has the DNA TGTGCCAGCAGTTATAAGGGTAACACTGAAGCTTTCTTT. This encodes CASSYKGNTEAFF.

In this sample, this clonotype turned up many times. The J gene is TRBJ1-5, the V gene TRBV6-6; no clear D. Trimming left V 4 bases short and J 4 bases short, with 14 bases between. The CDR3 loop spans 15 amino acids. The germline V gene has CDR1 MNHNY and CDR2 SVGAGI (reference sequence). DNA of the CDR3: TGTGCCAGCAGTTCAGAGAGAGCGGGGAATCAGCCCCAGCATTTT. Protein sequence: CASSSERAGNQPQHF.

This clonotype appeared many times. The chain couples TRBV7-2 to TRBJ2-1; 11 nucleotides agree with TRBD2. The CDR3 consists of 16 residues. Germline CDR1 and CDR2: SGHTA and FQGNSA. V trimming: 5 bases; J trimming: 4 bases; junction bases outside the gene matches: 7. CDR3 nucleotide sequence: TGTGCCAGCAGCACGAACCTAGCGGGGGGTTACAATGAGCAGTTCTTC. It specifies CASSTNLAGGYNEQFF.

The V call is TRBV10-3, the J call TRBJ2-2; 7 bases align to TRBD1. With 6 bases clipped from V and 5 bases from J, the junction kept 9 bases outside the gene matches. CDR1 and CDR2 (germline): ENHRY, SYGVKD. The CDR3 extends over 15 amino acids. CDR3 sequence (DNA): TGTGCCATCAGGGATGCTAGGGGGCCAACCGGGGAGCTGTTTTTT. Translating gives CAIRDARGPTGELFF.

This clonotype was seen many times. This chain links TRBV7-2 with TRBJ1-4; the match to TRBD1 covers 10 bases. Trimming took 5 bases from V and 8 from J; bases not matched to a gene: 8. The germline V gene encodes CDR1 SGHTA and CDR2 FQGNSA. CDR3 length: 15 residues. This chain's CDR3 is CASSPSGQGREKLFF. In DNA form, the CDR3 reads TGTGCCAGCAGCCCGTCGGGACAGGGGAGAGAAAAACTGTTTTTT.

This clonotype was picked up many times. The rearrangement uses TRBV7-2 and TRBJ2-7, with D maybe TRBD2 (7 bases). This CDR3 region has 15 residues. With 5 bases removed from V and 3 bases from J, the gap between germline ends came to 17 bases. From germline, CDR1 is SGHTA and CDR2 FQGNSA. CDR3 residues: CASSPLGGGFYEQYF. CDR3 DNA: TGTGCCAGCAGCCCCTTAGGGGGGGGCTTCTACGAGCAGTACTTC.

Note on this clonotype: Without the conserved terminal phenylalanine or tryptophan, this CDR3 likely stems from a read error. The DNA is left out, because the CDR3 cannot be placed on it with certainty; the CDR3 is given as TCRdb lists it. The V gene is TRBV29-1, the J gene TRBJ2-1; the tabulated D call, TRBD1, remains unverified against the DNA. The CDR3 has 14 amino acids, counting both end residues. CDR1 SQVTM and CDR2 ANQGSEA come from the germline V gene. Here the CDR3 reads CSVTTGTGGYTFGS.